These 8 T cell receptor beta chains were sequenced from one sample in a study of beta chain features in type 1 diabetes. The study, taken as a whole, reports: The study found moderately but significantly shorter TCRB CDR3s in all four CD4+ subsets of Type 1 diabetes patients.

For these TCRs, the target antigens are not known. Sequenced material consisted of expressed TCRB transcripts (all of the isolated RNA was reverse transcribed). Only in-frame clones appear in the TCRdb table, and some are missing; sequencing was by immunoSEQ multiplex PCR. Of 310,000 or so clones in the sample, about 15% were seen once. The material sequenced was naive CD4+ T cells from blood. All receptors come from a man aged 18 to 30 with type 1 diabetes.

The rearrangement links TRBV6-1 to TRBJ2-1; TRBD2 matches 13 bases. There are 15 residues in the CDR3. Looked up from germline, CDR1 is MNHNS and CDR2 is SASEGT. The trim removed 6 bases at V and 5 bases at J, leaving 4 bases unmatched. The CDR3 loop is CASSFTSGRDNEQFF. Written as DNA, the CDR3 is TGTGCCAGCAGCTTCACTAGCGGGAGGGACAATGAGCAGTTCTTC.

This clone occurred a few times. CDR3 sequence reads: CASSMNGANEKLFF. CDR3 nucleotide sequence: TGTGCCAGTAGTATGAACGGGGCTAATGAAAAACTGTTTTTT. The rearrangement uses TRBV19 and TRBJ1-4; D is unclear. CDR1 is LNHDA and CDR2 is SQIVND in the germline V gene (reference sequence). Trimming removed 3 bases at V and 3 bases at J, with 8 bases between. CDR3 length: 14 amino acids.

V is TRBV5-1 and J is TRBJ2-2; TRBD1 aligns across 9 bases. This CDR3 has 17 residues. With 4 bases clipped from V and 0 bases from J, the junction kept 7 bases outside the gene matches. Germline CDR1 is SGHRS and CDR2 is YFSETQ. This CDR3 reads CASSVGDRGANTGELFF. The CDR3 coding sequence is TGCGCCAGCAGCGTGGGCGACAGGGGGGCGAACACCGGGGAGCTGTTTTTT.

The sample holds a few counts of this clone. The CDR3 coding sequence is TGTGCCAGCAGTAATCCGGGACAGTACAATGAGCAGTTCTTC. Its protein is CASSNPGQYNEQFF. V is TRBV7-2 and J is TRBJ2-1; 7 bases match TRBD1. J lost 4 bases, V lost 6 bases, and 6 bases had no gene match. This CDR3 spans 14 amino acids. Germline values: CDR1 SGHTA, CDR2 FQGNSA.

This chain uses TRBV28 with TRBJ1-5; D not resolved. The ends were cut back, 7 bases at V and 1 base at J, with 20 bases in the middle. The CDR3 sequence is 17 residues long. Germline CDR1 MDHEN, CDR2 SYDVKM. The CDR3 DNA is TGTGCCAGCAAGGAAACGGGTCGACTCGGGAGCAATCAGCCCCAGCATTTT. Translation gives CASKETGRLGSNQPQHF.

This clone was found a few times. This chain connects TRBV30 to TRBJ1-2, with D possibly TRBD1 on 6 matching bases. V was cut by 8 bases and J by 5 bases, with 18 bases left in between. Germline CDR1 reads GTSNPN; CDR2 reads SVGIG (reference sequence). There are 13 residues in the CDR3. For the CDR3, the DNA is TGTGCCACATACAGGGAACGGCGATATGGCTACACCTTC. It is translated as CATYRERRYGYTF.

The rearrangement uses TRBV7-9 and TRBJ2-5; TRBD2 agrees at 8 bases. This CDR3 contains 18 residues. The V gene's germline CDR1 is SEHNR and CDR2 FQNEAQ (reference sequence). J gave up 4 bases and V 5 bases, and 18 bases lay outside the gene matches. In DNA, the CDR3 is TGTGCCAGCAGCCCCCCGCGGGGAAGTAGCGGGGTAGGAGAGACCCAGTACTTC. Translated, it gives CASSPPRGSSGVGETQYF. The complete variable domain, with remaining parts taken from reference TRBV7-9 and TRBJ2-5, reads DTGVSQNPRHKITKRGQNVTFRCDPISEHNRLYWYRQTLGQGPEFLTYFQNEAQLEKSRLLSDRFSAERPKGSFSTLEIQRTEQGDSAMYLCASSPPRGSSGVGETQYFGPGTRLLVL.

The V and J genes are TRBV5-1 and TRBJ2-5; tentative D call: TRBD2 (6 bases). In germline, CDR1 is SGHRS, CDR2 YFSETQ. V gave up 2 bases and J gave up 2 bases, with 16 bases separating them. CDR3 length: 16 amino acids. CDR3 sequence reads: CASSFGGGGRQETQYF. The CDR3 DNA reads TGCGCCAGCAGCTTTGGCGGAGGAGGGAGGCAAGAGACCCAGTACTTC.